This TCR beta chain was found in a study of human T cells and chemical hapten exposure. As for the study in general: Doses of diphenylcyclopropenone went to the patients' scalps weekly throughout the roughly 22-week study.

In the original workflow: TCR counts had a median of about 94,000 per sample and spanned roughly 20,000 to 690,600. MiXCR, run by TCRdb on the RACE reads, gives a single entry per CDR3 protein. These V and J calls rely on TCRdb rather than the paper's analysis. The sample consists of under 40,000 distinct CDR3 sequences, roughly an eighth of them appearing once. This sample's time point: pre-sensitization, week 0. Treatment noted: therapeutic diphenylcyclopropenone sensitization with weekly scalp DPC. The authors extracted total RNA from unfractionated whole blood. Each donor was an alopecia patient between 18 and 70 years of age who qualified for DPC. Only a few counts were recorded for this clonotype. The input for sequencing was whole blood, taken in connection with sensitization to the hapten diphenylcyclopropenone (DPC). The receptor was isolated from a woman aged 40 to 50 with alopecia areata. Some clones in this sample may be carry-over from other donors' samples.

CDR3 region: CASSVSGTTDTQYF. Here the CDR3 DNA reads TGTGCCAGCAGCGTTAGCGGGACCACAGATACGCAGTATTTT. The V call is TRBV9, the J call TRBJ2-3; 8 nucleotides match TRBD2. The CDR3 consists of 14 residues. Germline CDR1 and CDR2: SGDLS and YYNGEE. With 2 bases clipped from V and 2 bases from J, the junction kept 1 base outside the gene matches.